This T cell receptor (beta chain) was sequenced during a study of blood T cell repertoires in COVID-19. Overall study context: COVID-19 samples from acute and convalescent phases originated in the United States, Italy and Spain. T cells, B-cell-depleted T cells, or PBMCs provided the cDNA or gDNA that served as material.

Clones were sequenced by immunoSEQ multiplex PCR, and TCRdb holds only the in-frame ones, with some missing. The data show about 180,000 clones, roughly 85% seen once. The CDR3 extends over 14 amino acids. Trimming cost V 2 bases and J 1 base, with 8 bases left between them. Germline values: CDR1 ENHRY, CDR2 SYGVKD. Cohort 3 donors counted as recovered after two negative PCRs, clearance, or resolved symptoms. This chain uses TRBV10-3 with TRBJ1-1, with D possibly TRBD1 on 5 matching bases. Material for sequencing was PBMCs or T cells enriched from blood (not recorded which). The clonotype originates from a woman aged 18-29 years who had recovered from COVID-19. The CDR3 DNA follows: TGTGCCATCAGTGAGAGGGGCGGGAACACTGAAGCTTTCTTT. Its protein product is CAISERGGNTEAFF.